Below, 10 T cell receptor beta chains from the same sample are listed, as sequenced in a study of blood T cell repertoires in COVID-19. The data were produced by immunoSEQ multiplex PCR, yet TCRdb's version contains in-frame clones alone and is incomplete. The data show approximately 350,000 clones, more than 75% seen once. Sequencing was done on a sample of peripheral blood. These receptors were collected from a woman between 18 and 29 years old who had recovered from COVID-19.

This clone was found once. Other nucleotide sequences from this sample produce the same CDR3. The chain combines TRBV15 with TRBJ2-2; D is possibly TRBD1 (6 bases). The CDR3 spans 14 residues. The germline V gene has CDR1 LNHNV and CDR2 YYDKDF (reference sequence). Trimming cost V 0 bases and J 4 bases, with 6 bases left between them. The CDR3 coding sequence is TGTGCCACCAGCAGAGACAGGGGCACCGGGGAGCTGTTTTTT. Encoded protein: CATSRDRGTGELFF. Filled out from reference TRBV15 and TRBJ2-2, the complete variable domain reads DAMVIQNPRYQVTQFGKPVTLSCSQTLNHNVMYWYQQKSSQAPKLLFHYYDKDFNNEADTPDNFQSRRPNTSFCFLDIRSPGLGDTAMYLCATSRDRGTGELFFGEGSRLTVL.

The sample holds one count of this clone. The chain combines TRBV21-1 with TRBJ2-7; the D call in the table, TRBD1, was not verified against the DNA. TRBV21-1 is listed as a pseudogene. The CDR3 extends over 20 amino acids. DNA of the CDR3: TGTGCCAGCAGCAAAAATGGGGCCAAAAGGGGATGGCAAGGGTACCACGAGCAGTACGTC. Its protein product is CASSKNGAKRGWQGYHEQYV.

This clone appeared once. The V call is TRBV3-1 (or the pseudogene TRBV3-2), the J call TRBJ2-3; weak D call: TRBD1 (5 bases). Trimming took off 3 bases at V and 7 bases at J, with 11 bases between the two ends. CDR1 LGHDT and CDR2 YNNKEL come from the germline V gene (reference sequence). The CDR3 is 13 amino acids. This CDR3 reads CASSQRRGYTQYF. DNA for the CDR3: TGTGCCAGCAGCCAGAGAAGGGGATATACGCAGTATTTT.

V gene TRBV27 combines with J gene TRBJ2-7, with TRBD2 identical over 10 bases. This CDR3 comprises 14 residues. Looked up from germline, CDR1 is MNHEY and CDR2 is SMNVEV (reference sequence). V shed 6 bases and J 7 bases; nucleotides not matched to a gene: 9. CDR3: CASRTSGNPFEQYV. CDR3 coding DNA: TGTGCCAGCAGAACTAGCGGGAATCCGTTTGAGCAGTACGTC.

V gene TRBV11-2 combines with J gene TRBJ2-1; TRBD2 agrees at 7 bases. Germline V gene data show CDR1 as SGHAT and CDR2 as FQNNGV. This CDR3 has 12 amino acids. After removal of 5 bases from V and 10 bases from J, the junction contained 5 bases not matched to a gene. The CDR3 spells CASSAETSEQFF. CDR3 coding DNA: TGTGCCAGCAGCGCAGAGACTAGCGAGCAGTTCTTC.

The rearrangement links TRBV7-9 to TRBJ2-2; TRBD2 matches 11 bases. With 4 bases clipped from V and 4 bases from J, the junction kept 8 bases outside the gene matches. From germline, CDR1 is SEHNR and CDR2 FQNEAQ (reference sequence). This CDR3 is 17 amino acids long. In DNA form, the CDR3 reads TGTGCCAGCAGCTCGCCGACCACTAGCGGGGGCACCGGGGAGCTGTTTTTT. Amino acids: CASSSPTTSGGTGELFF.

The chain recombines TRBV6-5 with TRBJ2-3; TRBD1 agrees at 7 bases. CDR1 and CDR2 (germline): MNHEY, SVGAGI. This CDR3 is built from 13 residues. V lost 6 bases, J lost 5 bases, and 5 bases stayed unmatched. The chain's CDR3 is CASRTGILDTQYF. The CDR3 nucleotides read TGTGCCAGCAGGACAGGGATTCTAGATACGCAGTATTTT.

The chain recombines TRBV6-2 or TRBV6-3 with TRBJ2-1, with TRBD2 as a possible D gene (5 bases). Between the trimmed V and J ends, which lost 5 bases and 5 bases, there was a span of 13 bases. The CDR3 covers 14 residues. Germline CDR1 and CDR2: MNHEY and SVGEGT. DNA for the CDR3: TGTGCCAGCAGTCCCGGAAAGAGGGACAATGAGCAGTTCTTC. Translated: CASSPGKRDNEQFF.

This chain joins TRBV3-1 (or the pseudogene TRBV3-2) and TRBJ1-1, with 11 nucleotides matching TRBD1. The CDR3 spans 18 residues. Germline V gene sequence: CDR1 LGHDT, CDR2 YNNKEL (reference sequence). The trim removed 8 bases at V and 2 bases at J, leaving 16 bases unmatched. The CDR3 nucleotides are TGTGCCAGCCGGGAAGATAGGGACAGGGGGAGAGAAAACACTGAAGCTTTCTTT. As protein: CASREDRDRGRENTEAFF.

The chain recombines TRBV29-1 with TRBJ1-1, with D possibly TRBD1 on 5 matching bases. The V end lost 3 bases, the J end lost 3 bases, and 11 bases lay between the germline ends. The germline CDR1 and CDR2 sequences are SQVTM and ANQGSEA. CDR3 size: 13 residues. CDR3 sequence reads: CSVDGGGDTEAFF. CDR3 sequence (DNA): TGCAGCGTTGACGGGGGGGGAGACACTGAAGCTTTCTTT.